These 16 T cell receptor beta chains originate from one sample sequenced in a study of cytomegalovirus exposure and HLA in healthy donors. PCR amplification relied on 60 Vbeta primers (plus 13 Jbeta primers). Clones were sequenced by immunoSEQ multiplex PCR, and TCRdb holds only the in-frame ones, with some missing. The table includes some 150,000 clones, approximately 78% detected once. The sequencing input was PBMCs. These receptors were obtained from a man aged 35 to 55 in good health and CMV-seropositive.

The chain uses TRBV11-2 and TRBJ2-2; 7 nucleotides line up with TRBD2. With V trimmed by 5 bases and J by 7 bases, 13 bases remained unmatched. The CDR3 has 16 residues. Germline CDR1 and CDR2: SGHAT and FQNNGV. CDR3 coding DNA: TGTGCCAGCAGCCACCTCAAGGCGGGAGTGATCGGGGAGCTGTTTTTT. Its protein product is CASSHLKAGVIGELFF.

The V call is TRBV7-9, the J call TRBJ2-5; possibly TRBD2 for D (5 bases). V lost 2 bases to trimming and J lost 5 bases, with 12 bases between them. The CDR3 runs to 14 residues. Per germline, CDR1 SEHNR and CDR2 FQNEAQ (reference sequence). CDR3 loop: CASSLIEGSETQYF. The CDR3 nucleotides are TGTGCCAGCAGCTTAATCGAGGGCTCCGAGACCCAGTACTTC.

The rearrangement joins TRBV7-2 to TRBJ2-1; 12 bases map to TRBD2. Germline CDR1 is SGHTA and CDR2 is FQGNSA. With V trimmed by 9 bases and J by 4 bases, 4 bases remained unmatched. The CDR3 consists of 14 residues. CDR3 DNA sequence: TGTGCCAGTCTAGCGGGAGGGAGGTACAATGAGCAGTTCTTC. The encoded protein is CASLAGGRYNEQFF.

The J gene is TRBJ1-2, the V gene TRBV6-5; 9 positions match TRBD1. V was clipped by 2 bases and J by 7 bases; unmatched bases: 2. Germline V gene data show CDR1 as MNHEY and CDR2 as SVGAGI. The CDR3 is made up of 13 amino acids. This chain's CDR3 is CASSYAQGAGYTF. Here the CDR3 DNA reads TGTGCCAGCAGTTACGCACAGGGGGCTGGCTACACCTTC.

CDR3 sequence: CASSPWRDQGGEQFF. CDR3 nucleotide sequence: TGCGCCAGCAGCCCCTGGCGGGACCAAGGTGGTGAGCAGTTCTTC. This rearrangement joins TRBV5-1 to TRBJ2-1, with D perhaps matching TRBD2 (6 bases). Per the germline V gene, CDR1 is SGHRS and CDR2 is YFSETQ. The CDR3 covers 15 residues. V lost 4 bases, J lost 9 bases, and 20 bases lay in between.

The rearrangement joins TRBV30 to TRBJ1-6; no firm D call. The V gene lost 5 bases and the J gene lost 0 bases, with 11 bases spanning the gap. Germline CDR1 and CDR2: GTSNPN and SVGIG (reference sequence). The CDR3 spans 15 residues. The CDR3: CAWAIGSSYNSPLHF. The CDR3 DNA reads TGTGCCTGGGCTATCGGGAGCTCCTATAATTCACCCCTCCACTTT.

The chain recombines TRBV5-5 with TRBJ1-4; 9 bases map to TRBD1. Per the germline V gene, CDR1 is SGHKS and CDR2 is YYEKEE (reference sequence). Losses at the gene ends were 4 bases for V and 5 bases for J; bases not matched to a gene: 9. The length of the CDR3 is 16 residues. This CDR3 is CASSGKQGAINEKLFF. DNA of the CDR3: TGTGCCAGCAGCGGGAAACAGGGGGCGATAAATGAAAAACTGTTTTTT.

Here the CDR3 DNA reads TGTGCCAGCAGCACAAGGGGGAGGACTAGCATTGGCACAGATACGCAGTATTTT. Protein sequence: CASSTRGRTSIGTDTQYF. The chain couples TRBV7-9 to TRBJ2-3; TRBD2 agrees at 8 bases. This CDR3 spans 18 amino acids. Germline V gives CDR1 SEHNR, CDR2 FQNEAQ (reference sequence). The ends lost 5 bases at V and 1 base at J; junction bases unmatched: 14. The variable domain in full, completed from reference TRBV7-9 and TRBJ2-3, reads DTGVSQNPRHKITKRGQNVTFRCDPISEHNRLYWYRQTLGQGPEFLTYFQNEAQLEKSRLLSDRFSAERPKGSFSTLEIQRTEQGDSAMYLCASSTRGRTSIGTDTQYFGPGTRLTVL.

The chain combines TRBV2 with TRBJ1-3; D is undetermined. V lost 6 bases and J lost 0, with 15 bases in between. The CDR3 has 16 amino acids. Germline V CDR1 and CDR2: SNHLY, FYNNEI. The CDR3 region has the DNA TGTGCCAGCAGCCCTACCGGGCGGGCCTCTGGAAACACCATATATTTT. Residues: CASSPTGRASGNTIYF.

The table lists this clone with a few counts. This sequence joins TRBV7-6 and TRBJ2-7, with D maybe TRBD1 (6 bases). The CDR3 length is 14 residues. V lost 3 bases, J lost 4 bases, and 13 bases lay in between. The germline gives CDR1 SGHVS, CDR2 FNYEAQ. The CDR3, as DNA: TGTGCCAGCAGCTTGCGACAGGAGAGTTACGAGCAGTACTTC. Protein product: CASSLRQESYEQYF.

This sequence joins TRBV11-3 and TRBJ2-7, with TRBD1 matching 8 bases. Germline V lookup: CDR1 SGHNT, CDR2 YENEEA. The CDR3 covers 13 residues. Germline trimming cut 8 bases from V and 6 bases from J; bases unmatched to any gene: 9. CDR3 DNA sequence: TGTGCCAGCTCAACAGGGGGGATAAGCGAGCAGTACTTC. This translates into CASSTGGISEQYF.

The V and J genes are TRBV25-1 and TRBJ1-2, with 9 bases identical to TRBD1. Unmatched junction bases numbered 8, after V lost 3 bases and J lost 6 bases. This CDR3 has 15 residues. The germline CDR1 and CDR2 sequences are MGHDK and SYGVNS. The DNA for the CDR3 is TGTGCCAGCAGTGAGTCCGGGACAGGGACAGATGGCTACACCTTC. It encodes CASSESGTGTDGYTF.

The V call is TRBV18, the J call TRBJ1-5, with 7 nucleotides matching TRBD1. CDR1 KGHSH and CDR2 LQKENI come from the germline V gene. The CDR3 covers 15 residues. The trim removed 3 bases at V and 1 base at J, leaving 3 bases unmatched. CDR3 sequence reads: CASSPTGSSNQPQHF. The CDR3 DNA follows: TGTGCCAGCTCACCGACAGGGTCGAGCAATCAGCCCCAGCATTTT.

The chain couples TRBV5-4 to TRBJ2-1, with D perhaps TRBD2 (5 bases). The germline V and J ends were trimmed by 6 bases and 7 bases, with 17 bases remaining between them. This CDR3 has 14 residues. CDR1 is SGHNT and CDR2 is YYREEE in the germline V gene (reference sequence). CDR3 protein: CASTGSSHLNEQFF. The CDR3 DNA is TGTGCCAGCACGGGGAGTTCACACCTTAATGAGCAGTTCTTC.

J is TRBJ2-7 and V is TRBV7-6; 8 bases are shared with TRBD1. The CDR3 extends over 15 amino acids. The junction had 9 bases not matched to a gene; V was cut back by 3 bases and J by 5 bases. CDR1 is SGHVS, CDR2 FNYEAQ, per germline. CDR3 in DNA: TGTGCCAGCAGCTTGTCGAACAGGGGGAACGACGAGCAGTACTTC. Translated: CASSLSNRGNDEQYF.

The genes are TRBV6-5 and TRBJ2-3; D unclear. Trimming took 3 bases from V and 4 from J, leaving 14 bases between them. Germline CDR1 reads MNHEY; CDR2 reads SVGAGI. The CDR3 extends over 15 amino acids. The CDR3 protein is CASSYNQALPDTQYF. CDR3 DNA sequence: TGTGCCAGCAGTTATAACCAGGCCCTGCCAGATACGCAGTATTTT.